Below, 28 T cell receptor beta chains from the same sample are listed, as sequenced in a study of T cell repertoires in cytomegalovirus infection. No antigen has been identified for these receptors. TCRdb redid the calling of the reads with MiXCR, one entry per CDR3 protein. This table holds 900,000 to 950,000 distinct CDR3 sequences, less than 35% found once. This sample comprised cultured CD8+ T cells from PBMCs, obtained from culture after CMV antigen stimulation. These receptors came from a human donor in good health (CMV status not recorded). Some clones in this sample may be carry-over from other donors' samples.

This clonotype was seen more than once but under ten times. This chain links TRBV7-6 with TRBJ2-5; D possibly corresponds to TRBD2 (7 bases). CDR1 is SGHVS and CDR2 is FNYEAQ in the germline V gene. With 5 bases removed from V and 1 base from J, the gap between germline ends came to 14 bases. The CDR3 has 15 residues. CDR3 coding DNA: TGTGCCAGCAGCCTTCTGGGGGGGCTCCAAGAGACCCAGTACTTC. Residues: CASSLLGGLQETQYF.

In this sample, this clonotype turned up many times. The chain has TRBV7-9 and TRBJ2-3, with D perhaps given as TRBD1 or TRBD2 (5 bases each). V lost 5 bases and J lost 5, with 11 bases in between. The CDR3 covers 13 residues. Germline assignment: CDR1 SEHNR and CDR2 FQNEAQ (reference sequence). The CDR3 nucleotides read TGTGCCAGCAGCACCGGGGCCGGAGATACGCAGTATTTT. Amino acids: CASSTGAGDTQYF. The full variable domain, its missing parts supplied by reference TRBV7-9 and TRBJ2-3, is DTGVSQNPRHKITKRGQNVTFRCDPISEHNRLYWYRQTLGQGPEFLTYFQNEAQLEKSRLLSDRFSAERPKGSFSTLEIQRTEQGDSAMYLCASSTGAGDTQYFGPGTRLTVL.

This clonotype occurred a few times. The chain has TRBV15 and TRBJ2-3; D gene ambiguous. Between the trimmed V and J ends, which lost 0 bases and 3 bases, there was a span of 10 bases. Germline CDR1 reads LNHNV; CDR2 reads YYDKDF (reference sequence). This CDR3 has 15 residues. In DNA, the CDR3 is TGTGCCACCAGCAGAGATCTTGGGTGGACAGATACGCAGTATTTT. Translation: CATSRDLGWTDTQYF.

This clonotype was counted ten times or more. The genes are TRBV7-2 and TRBJ2-5; D call uncertain. This CDR3 contains 14 residues. Trimming removed 2 bases from V and 5 bases from J, with 12 bases in between. Germline CDR1 SGHTA, CDR2 FQGNSA. This chain's CDR3 is CASSLHGSRETQYF. The CDR3 region has the DNA TGTGCCAGCAGCTTACACGGCAGTCGGGAGACCCAGTACTTC.

The gene calls are TRBV27 and TRBJ2-2; D gene ambiguous. Germline assignment: CDR1 MNHEY and CDR2 SMNVEV (reference sequence). There are 15 residues in the CDR3. The V gene lost 6 bases and the J gene lost 1 base, with 12 bases spanning the gap. This CDR3 is CASRTLSGNTGELFF. In DNA, the CDR3 is TGTGCCAGCAGAACTTTGTCCGGGAACACCGGGGAGCTGTTTTTT.

This chain links TRBV27 with TRBJ2-7, with 8 bases that match TRBD1. With V trimmed by 6 bases and J by 5 bases, 9 bases remained unmatched. Germline V gene sequence: CDR1 MNHEY, CDR2 SMNVEV (reference sequence). The CDR3 is made up of 14 amino acids. CDR3 region: CASRGDRGRNEQYF. The CDR3 nucleotides are TGTGCCAGCAGGGGAGACAGGGGAAGGAACGAGCAGTACTTC.

This clonotype was recorded a few times. This chain links TRBV27 with TRBJ1-3; tentatively, D is TRBD1 (5 bases). CDR3 length: 15 residues. Germline assignment: CDR1 MNHEY and CDR2 SMNVEV (reference sequence). V lost 6 bases, J lost 4 bases, and 16 bases lay in between. CDR3 region: CASSPQQGLGNTIYF. The CDR3, as DNA: TGTGCCAGCAGCCCTCAGCAGGGACTCGGAAACACCATATATTTT.

This clonotype was recorded a few times. The chain uses TRBV11-3 and TRBJ2-1, with D perhaps matching TRBD1 (6 bases). The CDR3 is 16 amino acids. The V gene lost 2 bases and the J gene lost 3 bases, with 14 bases spanning the gap. CDR1 is SGHNT, CDR2 YENEEA, per germline. DNA for the CDR3: TGTGCCAGCAGCTTATCCCACAGGGCCTACTACAATGAGCAGTTCTTC. This codes for CASSLSHRAYYNEQFF.

Only a few counts were recorded for this clonotype. The chain links TRBV4-3 to TRBJ2-5, with D possibly matching TRBD1 (5 bases). From germline, CDR1 is LGHNA and CDR2 YSLEER. The V end was cut by 0 bases, the J end by 5 bases, with 22 bases between. This CDR3 comprises 18 residues. The CDR3 loop reads CASSQESVHRSARETQYF. As DNA, the CDR3 is TGCGCCAGCAGCCAAGAGTCGGTCCACAGGTCCGCGCGGGAGACCCAGTACTTC.

There are a few counts of this clonotype. The chain joins TRBV7-9 to TRBJ2-1, with 7 bases matching TRBD1. The CDR3 loop spans 15 amino acids. The J segment lost 5 bases and the V segment lost 4 bases, leaving 8 bases of the junction unmatched. From germline, CDR1 is SEHNR and CDR2 FQNEAQ (reference sequence). The CDR3 nucleotides are TGTGCCAGCAGCTCACGGGACAGAGACCACAATGAGCAGTTCTTC. Translating it yields CASSSRDRDHNEQFF.

This clonotype was observed a single time. One end of the junction is discordant with germline, which a read error may explain. This chain joins TRBV5-4 and TRBJ1-6; D is unclear. The CDR3 has 13 amino acids. CDR1 is SGHNT, CDR2 YYREEE, per germline (reference sequence). The CDR3, as DNA: TGTGTCAGCAGCTGGGCACCCAATTCACCCCTCCACTTT. Translation gives CVSSWAPNSPLHF.

This chain uses TRBV4-3 with TRBJ1-6, with D unresolved. Germline V gene sequence: CDR1 LGHNA, CDR2 YSLEER. Trimming took 1 base from V and 9 from J, leaving 13 bases between them. The CDR3 loop spans 15 amino acids. CDR3 loop: CASSQARSMTSPLHF. The CDR3 nucleotides are TGCGCCAGCAGCCAAGCTCGTTCTATGACTTCACCCCTCCACTTT.

This clonotype was seen a handful of times. This chain uses TRBV28 with TRBJ2-1, with 9 bases that match TRBD1. The CDR3 loop spans 16 amino acids. V gave up 5 bases and J gave up 2 bases; unmatched junction bases: 7. The germline gives CDR1 MDHEN, CDR2 SYDVKM. CDR3 sequence reads: CASSHAGQGTYNEQFF. As DNA, the CDR3 is TGTGCCAGCAGTCACGCGGGACAGGGAACCTACAATGAGCAGTTCTTC.

The chain is built from TRBV7-6 and TRBJ1-1; D is ambiguous. This CDR3 is 14 amino acids long. With 5 bases removed from V and 3 bases from J, the gap between germline ends came to 13 bases. Germline V gene sequence: CDR1 SGHVS, CDR2 FNYEAQ. The CDR3 loop is CASSPAGGHTEAFF. The CDR3 nucleotides read TGTGCCAGCAGCCCTGCGGGTGGACACACTGAAGCTTTCTTT.

The CDR3 reads CASSLDRGPGAFF. The CDR3 DNA reads as TGTGCCAGCAGCTTAGATCGGGGCCCTGGGGCTTTCTTT. This sequence joins TRBV11-2 and TRBJ1-1; D might be TRBD1 (5 bases). Trimming stripped 0 bases from V and 11 bases from J, with 13 bases between. Germline V gives CDR1 SGHAT, CDR2 FQNNGV. The CDR3 runs 13 residues.

V gene TRBV29-1 combines with J gene TRBJ2-6, with D hard to call. Germline CDR1 SQVTM, CDR2 ANQGSEA. There are 11 residues in the CDR3. V lost 7 bases and J lost 6, with 7 bases in between. The CDR3 DNA reads TGCAGCGCTACCACGGCCAACGTCCTGACTTTC. As protein: CSATTANVLTF.

This clonotype has ten or more counts. The chain uses TRBV20-1 and TRBJ2-1; TRBD2 matches at 8 bases. The CDR3 is made up of 16 amino acids. Trimming removed 7 bases from V and 2 bases from J; junction bases left unmatched: 13. CDR1 and CDR2 from the germline V gene are DFQATT and SNEGSKA (reference sequence). The DNA for the CDR3 is TGCAGTGGCTCCCTGAGAGGACTAGCCGCCTACAATGAGCAGTTCTTC. This sequence encodes CSGSLRGLAAYNEQFF.

The gene calls are TRBV4-1 and TRBJ2-5, with TRBD1 as a possible D gene (5 bases). Germline V gives CDR1 MGHRA, CDR2 YSYEKL. Deletions cut 0 bases from V and 5 bases from J, with 10 bases between. The CDR3 contains 14 residues. The CDR3 nucleotides are TGCGCCAGCAGCCAAGATGCAGGGTGGGAGACCCAGTACTTC. Its protein product is CASSQDAGWETQYF.

This chain connects TRBV4-1 to TRBJ1-1, with D perhaps TRBD1 (6 bases). The CDR3 totals 15 residues. Germline-derived CDR1 and CDR2 are MGHRA and YSYEKL. V lost 1 base and J 4 bases, leaving 13 bases between the germline ends. The CDR3 bases are TGCGCCAGCAGCCAAGTGGCCGAGGGGGGCACTGAAGCTTTCTTT. Its translation is CASSQVAEGGTEAFF.

This clonotype has more than one count but fewer than ten. V gene TRBV5-6 combines with J gene TRBJ1-1, with D uncertain. CDR1 and CDR2 from the germline V gene are SGHDT and YYEEEE. The CDR3 has 16 residues. Trimming took 2 bases from V and 0 from J, leaving 14 bases between them. The CDR3 nucleotides are TGTGCCAGCAGCTTTATCCGGTACAGACTGAACACTGAAGCTTTCTTT. This gives the protein CASSFIRYRLNTEAFF.

CDR3 loop: CASSQEAAIPVKVYEQYV. CDR3 DNA sequence: TGCGCCAGCAGCCAAGAAGCGGCAATCCCCGTTAAAGTCTACGAGCAGTACGTC. The chain links TRBV4-3 to TRBJ2-7; weak D call: TRBD2 (5 bases). Germline CDR1 is LGHNA and CDR2 is YSLEER. The CDR3 contains 18 residues. Trimming took 0 bases from V and 3 from J, leaving 21 bases between them.

This clonotype has only a few counts. This chain uses TRBV18 with TRBJ1-6, with 7 bases matching TRBD1. This CDR3 contains 19 residues. Germline V gene lookup returns CDR1 KGHSH and CDR2 LQKENI. Trimming took 1 base from V and 0 from J; bases not matched to a gene: 9. The CDR3, as DNA: TGTGCCAGCTCACCACGTGGGGACAGCTCCAGCTCCTATAATTCACCCCTCCACTTT. Protein: CASSPRGDSSSSYNSPLHF.

This chain's CDR3 is CSTGRRDRGPQHF. CDR3 bases: TGCAGTACTGGCCGCCGGGACAGGGGGCCCCAGCATTTT. The gene calls are TRBV20-1 and TRBJ1-5, with TRBD1 matching 10 bases. CDR3 length: 13 residues. Trimming removed 8 bases from V and 9 bases from J; junction bases left unmatched: 10. Germline V lookup: CDR1 DFQATT, CDR2 SNEGSKA (reference sequence).

This clonotype was counted once. The junction and the germline gene differ at one end; a read error may be behind it. The J gene is TRBJ1-2, the V gene TRBV28; D gene uncertain. Germline CDR1 MDHEN, CDR2 SYDVKM. The CDR3 consists of 11 residues. For the CDR3, the DNA is TGTGCCAGCAGAACCAACACTGGCTTCACCTTC. Amino acids: CASRTNTGFTF.

This clonotype was detected only a few times. The chain links TRBV7-6 to TRBJ2-2; tentative D call: TRBD1 (6 bases). Germline CDR1 and CDR2: SGHVS and FNYEAQ. CDR3 length equals 14 residues. Trimming stripped 5 bases from V and 6 bases from J, with 13 bases between. As DNA, the CDR3 is TGTGCCAGCAGCGCGCCAGGGGTGCCCGGGGAGCTGTTTTTT. Translation gives CASSAPGVPGELFF. The complete variable domain, with remaining parts taken from reference TRBV7-6 and TRBJ2-2, reads GAGVSQSPRYKVTKRGQDVALRCDPISGHVSLYWYRQALGQGPEFLTYFNYEAQQDKSGLPNDRFSAERPEGSISTLTIQRTEQRDSAMYRCASSAPGVPGELFFGEGSRLTVL.

This chain joins TRBV19 and TRBJ2-4; D gene uncertain. Trimming stripped 3 bases from V and 0 bases from J, with 12 bases between. CDR1 and CDR2 (germline): LNHDA, SQIVND (reference sequence). The CDR3 is 16 amino acids. This CDR3 is CASSMTQQIAKNIQYF. The CDR3 DNA reads TGTGCCAGTAGTATGACCCAGCAAATAGCCAAAAACATTCAGTACTTC.

This clonotype has just a few counts. The gene calls are TRBV6-6 and TRBJ2-7; D possibly corresponds to TRBD2 (6 bases). Trimming cost V 4 bases and J 6 bases, with 22 bases left between them. This CDR3 spans 16 amino acids. The germline gives CDR1 MNHNY, CDR2 SVGAGI (reference sequence). The CDR3 sequence is CASSSPLATELSEQYF. For the CDR3, the DNA is TGTGCCAGCAGTTCCCCCCTAGCGACAGAATTAAGCGAGCAGTACTTC.

This clonotype showed up just once. The CDR3 here is CASSYSMPGYEQYV. The CDR3 nucleotides are TGTGCCAGCAGTTACTCGATGCCGGGCTACGAGCAGTACGTC. V usage is TRBV6-6 and J usage is TRBJ2-7; D gene uncertain. The CDR3 covers 14 residues. Germline V lookup: CDR1 MNHNY, CDR2 SVGAGI (reference sequence). The V and J ends lost 0 bases and 3 bases respectively, with 9 bases between them.